Below are 4 T cell receptor beta chains sequenced from a single sample in a study of blood T cells in healthy people across ages. A second 7 to 11 cycle PCR used barcoded and J-beta primers. TCRdb analysed the 5' RACE reads with MiXCR anew, one entry per CDR3 protein. The top ten clones hold roughly a tenth of a sample with 900,000 to 950,000 distinct CDR3 sequences, almost 30% of them seen once. This sample also appeared in a second study, on T cells of mothers and their children.

Sequencing input: blood. Every receptor here comes from a woman aged 40 to 55 in good health.

This clonotype came up a few times. The chain uses TRBV13 and TRBJ2-1; 12 bases agree with TRBD2. The CDR3 length is 16 residues. Unmatched junction bases numbered 11, after V lost 5 bases and J lost 9 bases. In germline, CDR1 is PRHDT, CDR2 FYEKMQ (reference sequence). The DNA of the CDR3 is TGTGCCAGCAGCCCCCGACTAGCGGGGGCCCGAGTTGAGCAGTTCTTC. This codes for CASSPRLAGARVEQFF.

This clonotype was picked up many times. CDR3 amino acids: CASSPGQIYNEQFF. Here the CDR3 DNA reads TGTGCCAGCAGCCCCGGACAGATTTACAATGAGCAGTTCTTC. The chain employs TRBV7-3 and TRBJ2-1; D possibly corresponds to TRBD1 (6 bases). This CDR3 region has 14 residues. Germline V CDR1 and CDR2: SGHTA, FQGTGA. V was pared by 5 bases and J by 4 bases, with 12 bases between.

V usage is TRBV6-5 and J usage is TRBJ2-1; TRBD1 matches 12 bases. V was pared by 7 bases and J by 12 bases, with 13 bases of the junction left unmatched. Germline CDR1 MNHEY, CDR2 SVGAGI. The CDR3 is 15 amino acids. The CDR3 coding sequence is TGTGCCAGCAACGGGGCCGGGACAGGGGGCGACCGGCAGTTCTTC. The encoded protein is CASNGAGTGGDRQFF.

In this sample, this clonotype turned up many times. The rearrangement links TRBV7-9 to TRBJ2-3; maybe TRBD2 (5 bases). Germline V CDR1 and CDR2: SEHNR, FQNEAQ (reference sequence). This CDR3 is 13 amino acids long. The V end lost 7 bases, the J end lost 6 bases, and 14 bases lay between the germline ends. CDR3 region: CASTGGRSDTQYF. The CDR3 coding sequence is TGTGCCAGCACGGGCGGGCGGTCGGATACGCAGTATTTT.